Below, one T cell receptor beta chain is given with its context. Clones were read by immunoSEQ multiplex PCR, and TCRdb kept only the in-frame ones, dropping some. Among some 160,000 clones, 80% to 85% were seen once, and the ten largest hold approximately 10%. The data stem from a study of blood T cell repertoires in COVID-19. The ends were cut back, 0 bases at V and 9 bases at J, with 11 bases in the middle. The length of the CDR3 is 13 residues. Germline lookup yields CDR1 SGDLS and CDR2 YYNGEE. The source is an older man with active or convalescent COVID-19. The rearrangement links TRBV9 to TRBJ2-3, with D perhaps TRBD1 (5 bases). Sequencing input: peripheral blood. CDR3 bases: TGTGCCAGCAGCGTAGCTCAGGGCCAAACGCAGTATTTT. It codes for CASSVAQGQTQYF.